The 23 T cell receptor beta chains below all came from one sample that was sequenced in a study of T cells in Graves' hyperthyroidism and ophthalmopathy. Amplification targeted TCR beta CDR3 regions from RNA transcripts. HTBI primers were employed in a first-round RT-PCR of the TCR CDR3. TCRdb passed the multiplex PCR reads through MiXCR, listing each CDR3 protein once. The table has about 840,000 distinct CDR3 sequences, 38% seen once. What was sequenced was blood. The receptor source for this set is a man aged 18 to 35 with Graves' hyperthyroidism.

This clonotype was observed many times. The chain recombines TRBV2 with TRBJ1-3; possibly TRBD1 for D (6 bases). The CDR3 is 12 amino acids. Germline loops: CDR1 SNHLY, CDR2 FYNNEI. Trimming pared 5 bases from V and 4 bases from J, leaving 6 bases between. CDR3 loop: CASSRGGNTIYF. CDR3 in DNA: TGTGCCAGCAGTAGGGGGGGAAACACCATATATTTT.

This clonotype was counted at least ten times. The chain joins TRBV20-1 to TRBJ1-2, with D possibly being TRBD1 (5 bases). Germline V gives CDR1 DFQATT, CDR2 SNEGSKA (reference sequence). The CDR3 sequence is 15 residues long. The germline V and J ends were trimmed by 6 bases and 0 bases, with 17 bases remaining between them. CDR3 residues: CSAEGKGKANYGYTF. The CDR3 nucleotides are TGCAGTGCCGAGGGGAAGGGGAAAGCTAACTATGGCTACACCTTC.

The chain links TRBV29-1 to TRBJ1-2; the match to TRBD1 covers 7 bases. Germline CDR1 reads SQVTM; CDR2 reads ANQGSEA. Unmatched junction bases numbered 10, after V lost 8 bases and J lost 4 bases. The CDR3 length is 13 residues. The CDR3 sequence is CSSVPGQRYGYTF. Written as DNA, the CDR3 is TGCAGCAGTGTTCCGGGACAGCGCTATGGCTACACCTTC. The variable domain in full, completed from reference TRBV29-1 and TRBJ1-2, reads SAVISQKPSRDICQRGTSLTIQCQVDSQVTMMFWYRQQPGQSLTLIATANQGSEATYESGFVIDKFPISRPNLTFSTLTVSNMSPEDSSIYLCSSVPGQRYGYTFGSGTRLTVV.

The CDR3 region has the DNA TGTGCCAGCAGCTCCGACAGATCATGGACCGGGGAGCTGTTTTTT. As protein: CASSSDRSWTGELFF. The chain uses TRBV5-6 and TRBJ2-2; weak D call: TRBD1 (5 bases). This CDR3 has 15 amino acids. V lost 3 bases to trimming and J lost 5 bases, with 14 bases between them. CDR1 and CDR2 from the germline V gene are SGHDT and YYEEEE.

As to this clonotype: Since the CDR3 does not end with the conserved phenylalanine or tryptophan, this likely comes from a read error. The DNA is left out, because the CDR3 cannot be placed on it with certainty; the CDR3 is given as TCRdb lists it. This chain connects TRBV19 to TRBJ2-6; the table calls TRBD1, which could not be checked here. Germline V lookup: CDR1 LNHDA, CDR2 SQIVND (reference sequence). The CDR3 region is 10 residues in length, termini included. CDR3 sequence reads: CASSMRWGDT.

The chain is built from TRBV7-9 and TRBJ1-2; 11 bases align to TRBD1. J lost 0 bases, V lost 4 bases, and 7 bases had no gene match. This CDR3 is built from 17 residues. The germline V gene has CDR1 SEHNR and CDR2 FQNEAQ (reference sequence). The CDR3 DNA is TGTGCCAGCAGCTCCTACGGACAGGGGGCGGCTAACTATGGCTACACCTTC. It yields the protein CASSSYGQGAANYGYTF.

This clonotype was detected a few times. This chain links TRBV4-2 with TRBJ1-6, with 7 positions matching TRBD1. The CDR3 has 16 residues. V dropped 3 bases and J dropped 0; count of bases not matched to a gene: 2. Looked up from germline, CDR1 is LGHNA and CDR2 is YNFKEQ. Here the CDR3 DNA reads TGTGCCAGCAGCCAGAGGGACAGCTCCTATAATTCACCCCTCCACTTT. As protein: CASSQRDSSYNSPLHF.

The chain carries TRBV29-1 and TRBJ1-2, with D maybe TRBD1 (5 bases). Trimming took 8 bases from V and 5 from J, leaving 18 bases between them. CDR1 SQVTM and CDR2 ANQGSEA come from the germline V gene. This CDR3 is 13 amino acids long. The CDR3 spells CSQGFGQGYGYTF. The CDR3 DNA reads as TGCAGCCAAGGTTTCGGGCAGGGATATGGCTACACCTTC.

This clonotype showed up many times. The CDR3 sequence: CSASYSGSEETQYF. The CDR3 nucleotides read TGCAGTGCCAGTTACAGCGGGAGTGAAGAGACCCAGTACTTC. The rearrangement joins TRBV20-1 to TRBJ2-5; 8 nucleotides match TRBD2. CDR3 length: 14 residues. V was pared by 6 bases and J by 3 bases, with 9 bases of the junction left unmatched. Germline lookup yields CDR1 DFQATT and CDR2 SNEGSKA (reference sequence).

The chain's CDR3 is CASSQYASGGIEETQYF. The CDR3 DNA reads as TGCGCCAGCAGCCAATACGCTAGCGGGGGGATTGAAGAGACCCAGTACTTC. The chain uses TRBV4-1 and TRBJ2-5, with 11 bases identical to TRBD2. The ends lost 2 bases at V and 3 bases at J; junction bases unmatched: 8. This CDR3 comprises 17 residues. Germline values: CDR1 MGHRA, CDR2 YSYEKL.

This clonotype occurred a few times. The CDR3 region is CASSYGQGFSYEQYF. The CDR3, as DNA: TGTGCCAGCAGTTACGGACAGGGGTTCTCCTACGAGCAGTACTTC. The chain links TRBV6-5 to TRBJ2-7; TRBD1 agrees at 9 bases. The CDR3 is 15 amino acids. The trim removed 2 bases at V and 0 bases at J, leaving 2 bases unmatched. Germline V gene lookup returns CDR1 MNHEY and CDR2 SVGAGI.

This clonotype turned up a few times. The chain is built from TRBV5-4 and TRBJ2-5; 7 bases agree with TRBD1. Unmatched junction bases numbered 5, after V lost 6 bases and J lost 3 bases. This CDR3 region has 13 residues. Germline lookup yields CDR1 SGHNT and CDR2 YYREEE (reference sequence). CDR3 in DNA: TGTGCCAGCAATGAGGGGGCGGAAGAGACCCAGTACTTC. Amino acids: CASNEGAEETQYF.

As regards this clonotype: A far larger clone is a single base away, which makes a read error likely. The chain recombines TRBV5-1 with TRBJ1-1; weak D call: TRBD1 (6 bases). This CDR3 has 13 amino acids. Germline lookup yields CDR1 SGHRS and CDR2 YFSETQ. CDR3 loop: CAGRPTGNTEAFF. The DNA of the CDR3 is TGCGCCGGCAGACCGACAGGGAACACTGAAGCTTTCTTT.

The rearrangement joins TRBV5-1 to TRBJ2-2; D uncertain. With 4 bases removed from V and 7 bases from J, the gap between germline ends came to 8 bases. The length of the CDR3 is 12 residues. Germline-derived CDR1 and CDR2 are SGHRS and YFSETQ. The CDR3 is CASSQAYGELFF. CDR3 sequence (DNA): TGCGCCAGCAGCCAAGCGTACGGGGAGCTGTTTTTT.

This clonotype came up once. The rearrangement joins TRBV7-8 to TRBJ1-3; no firm D call. The V and J ends lost 2 bases and 1 base respectively, with 9 bases between them. CDR1 and CDR2 from the germline V gene are SGHVS and FQNEAQ. The CDR3 totals 15 residues. The CDR3 loop is CASSLSWGSGNTIYF. Here the CDR3 DNA reads TGTGCCAGCAGCTTATCGTGGGGATCTGGAAACACCATATATTTT.

The chain couples TRBV5-8 to TRBJ1-1; D remains ambiguous. The CDR3 covers 15 residues. The germline gives CDR1 SGHTS, CDR2 YDEGEE. Trimming pared 0 bases from V and 3 bases from J, leaving 12 bases between. CDR3 nucleotide sequence: TGTGCCAGCAGCTTGGCGTCCCAGCACGACACTGAAGCTTTCTTT. This sequence encodes CASSLASQHDTEAFF.

J is TRBJ1-5 and V is TRBV6-1; 8 bases align to TRBD1. Losses at the gene ends were 5 bases for V and 7 bases for J; bases not matched to a gene: 7. The CDR3 length is 14 residues. Germline CDR1 and CDR2: MNHNS and SASEGT. The CDR3 bases are TGTGCCAGCAGTCCCAGGACAGGGCGCCAGCCCCAGCATTTT. As protein: CASSPRTGRQPQHF.

The table lists this clonotype with many counts. The chain's CDR3 is CASSSAGQGNQPQHF. The CDR3 region has the DNA TGTGCCAGCAGCTCAGCGGGACAGGGAAATCAGCCCCAGCATTTT. The genes are TRBV7-2 and TRBJ1-5, with TRBD1 identical over 9 bases. Trimming at V came to 4 bases and at J to 4 bases, leaving 5 bases not matched to a gene. The germline CDR1 and CDR2 sequences are SGHTA and FQGNSA. The CDR3 consists of 15 residues.

The gene calls are TRBV5-1 and TRBJ1-1, with D unresolved. The CDR3 runs 12 residues. V gave up 2 bases and J gave up 7 bases, with 9 bases separating them. Germline V gene data show CDR1 as SGHRS and CDR2 as YFSETQ. The CDR3 protein is CASSFARNEAFF. CDR3 sequence (DNA): TGCGCCAGCAGCTTCGCCCGAAATGAAGCTTTCTTT. The full variable domain, its missing parts supplied by reference TRBV5-1 and TRBJ1-1, is KAGVTQTPRYLIKTRGQQVTLSCSPISGHRSVSWYQQTPGQGLQFLFEYFSETQRNKGNFPGRFSGRQFSNSRSEMNVSTLELGDSALYLCASSFARNEAFFGQGTRLTVV.

This clonotype was picked up one time. This could be a read error, since a much larger clone is one nucleotide away. The conserved closing phenylalanine or tryptophan is absent in this CDR3, likely reflecting a read error. V usage is TRBV9 and J usage is TRBJ1-1; no clear D gene. Trimming cost V 0 bases and J 1 base, with 7 bases left between them. The CDR3 runs to 14 residues. Germline lookup yields CDR1 SGDLS and CDR2 YYNGEE. The CDR3 protein is CASSVEPGNTEAFL. The CDR3 DNA follows: TGTGCCAGCAGCGTAGAGCCGGGGAACACTGAAGCTTTCCTT.

With regard to this clonotype: This may come from a read error, since a much larger clone is one base off. The V gene is TRBV7-2, the J gene TRBJ1-3; D may be TRBD1 (6 bases). The CDR3 has 12 amino acids. V lost 5 bases and J lost 5, with 7 bases in between. The germline CDR1 and CDR2 sequences are SGHTA and FQGNSA. The CDR3 loop reads CASSGQRNTIYF. The CDR3 nucleotides are TGTGCCAGCAGCGGACAGAGAAACACCATATATTTT.

This clonotype was observed at least ten times. The rearrangement uses TRBV7-2 and TRBJ1-1, with unresolved D. V was shortened by 1 base and J by 10 bases, with 13 bases between the two germline ends. The CDR3 totals 13 residues. Germline V gene lookup returns CDR1 SGHTA and CDR2 FQGNSA. The CDR3 region has the DNA TGTGCCAGCAGCTTAGATGGAGGAGAGGGAGCTTTCTTT. This encodes CASSLDGGEGAFF.

Note on this clonotype: A much larger clone is a single base away; this may be a read error. CDR3 in amino acids: CATSGTPGQQATNEKLFF. CDR3 in DNA: TGTGCCACCAGCGGAACACCGGGACAACAGGCAACTAATGAAAAACTGTTTTTT. The gene calls are TRBV15 and TRBJ1-4; maybe TRBD1 (6 bases). CDR1 and CDR2 (germline): LNHNV, YYDKDF (reference sequence). Trimming removed 5 bases from V and 0 bases from J, with 19 bases in between. CDR3 length: 18 amino acids.